A selection of T cell receptor beta chains follows, all from one sample in a study of blood T cell repertoires in COVID-19. Libraries were prepared by immunoSEQ multiplex PCR; TCRdb keeps only in-frame clonotypes and omits some of them. The sample has 150,000 to 200,000 clones; 83% are singletons. Sequences were obtained from peripheral blood. The receptors shown here come from a human donor in a cohort sampled during active COVID-19. Both conserved end residues are part of each CDR3. The order of the fields is D gene, clone size, J gene, CDR3 length, V gene, CDR3 DNA, CDR3 protein. D genes are given only for firm matches. Only some rows state a clone size, as once, few, many or a class for expanded clones.

D gene: TRBD1
clone size: NA
J gene: TRBJ1-2
CDR3 length: 15
V gene: TRBV5-4
CDR3 DNA: TGTGCCAGCAGAAACCGGACAGGGAAAGACTATGGCTACACCTTC
CDR3 protein: CASRNRTGKDYGYTF

D gene: NA
clone size: once
J gene: TRBJ1-1
CDR3 length: 14
V gene: TRBV20-1
CDR3 DNA: TGCAGTGCTAGTAGAGGACACCCTAACACTGAAGCTTTCTTT
CDR3 protein: CSASRGHPNTEAFF

D gene: TRBD1
clone size: NA
J gene: TRBJ1-4
CDR3 length: 13
V gene: TRBV19
CDR3 DNA: TGTGCCAGCCGGGACAGTCTCCATGAAAAACTGTTTTTT
CDR3 protein: CASRDSLHEKLFF

D gene: TRBD1
clone size: NA
J gene: TRBJ2-7
CDR3 length: 13
V gene: TRBV19
CDR3 DNA: TGTGCCACTCGGGGGACAGGGGCCTACGAGCAGTACTTC
CDR3 protein: CATRGTGAYEQYF

D gene: TRBD2
clone size: NA
J gene: TRBJ2-1
CDR3 length: 17
V gene: TRBV4-2
CDR3 DNA: TGTGCCAGCAGCCAAGTACAACAGCGGGGGGGCCACAATGAGCAGTTCTTC
CDR3 protein: CASSQVQQRGGHNEQFF

D gene: TRBD2
clone size: NA
J gene: TRBJ2-3
CDR3 length: 16
V gene: TRBV11-3
CDR3 DNA: TGTGCCAGCAGCCTGGGAGGGGCGATTGGTACAGATACGCAGTATTTT
CDR3 protein: CASSLGGAIGTDTQYF

D gene: NA
clone size: NA
J gene: TRBJ1-6
CDR3 length: 12
V gene: TRBV7-9
CDR3 DNA: TGTGCCAGCAGCCAGATATCTTCACCCCTCCACTTT
CDR3 protein: CASSQISSPLHF

D gene: NA
clone size: once
J gene: TRBJ1-2
CDR3 length: 17
V gene: TRBV3-1/TRBV3-2
CDR3 DNA: TGTGCCAGCAGCCAAGGGTACAGCTCCAGCTCTTTTTATGGCTACACCTTC
CDR3 protein: CASSQGYSSSSFYGYTF

D gene: NA
clone size: NA
J gene: TRBJ1-1
CDR3 length: 13
V gene: TRBV24-1
CDR3 DNA: TGTGCCACCAGGAGGGGAGGGAACACTGAAGCTTTCTTT
CDR3 protein: CATRRGGNTEAFF

D gene: TRBD1
clone size: NA
J gene: TRBJ1-5
CDR3 length: 16
V gene: TRBV7-8
CDR3 DNA: TGTGCCAGCAGCTTAGGGGGACAGGGGGCGGGACAGCCCCAGCATTTT
CDR3 protein: CASSLGGQGAGQPQHF

D gene: TRBD1
clone size: NA
J gene: TRBJ1-6
CDR3 length: 16
V gene: TRBV7-3
CDR3 DNA: TGTGCCAGCAGCTTAGGCCGGGACAGGGTGAATTCACCCCTCCACTTT
CDR3 protein: CASSLGRDRVNSPLHF

D gene: NA
clone size: NA
J gene: TRBJ2-3
CDR3 length: 12
V gene: TRBV9
CDR3 DNA: TGTGCCAGCAGCCCCGAGGTGGATACGCAGTATTTT
CDR3 protein: CASSPEVDTQYF